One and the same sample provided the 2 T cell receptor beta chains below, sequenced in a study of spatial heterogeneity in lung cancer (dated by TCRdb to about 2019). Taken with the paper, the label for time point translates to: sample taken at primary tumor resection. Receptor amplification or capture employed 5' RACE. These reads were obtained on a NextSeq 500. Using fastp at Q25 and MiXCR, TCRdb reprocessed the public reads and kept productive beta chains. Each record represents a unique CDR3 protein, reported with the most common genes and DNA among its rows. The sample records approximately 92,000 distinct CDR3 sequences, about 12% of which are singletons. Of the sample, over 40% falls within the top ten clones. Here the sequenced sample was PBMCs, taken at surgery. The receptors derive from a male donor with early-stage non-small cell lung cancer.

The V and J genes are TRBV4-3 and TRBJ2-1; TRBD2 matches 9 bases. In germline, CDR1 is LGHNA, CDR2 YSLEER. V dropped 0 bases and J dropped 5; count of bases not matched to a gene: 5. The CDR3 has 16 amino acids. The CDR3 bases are TGCGCCAGCAGCCAAGATCCCCTAGCGGGGAACAATGAGCAGTTCTTC. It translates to CASSQDPLAGNNEQFF.

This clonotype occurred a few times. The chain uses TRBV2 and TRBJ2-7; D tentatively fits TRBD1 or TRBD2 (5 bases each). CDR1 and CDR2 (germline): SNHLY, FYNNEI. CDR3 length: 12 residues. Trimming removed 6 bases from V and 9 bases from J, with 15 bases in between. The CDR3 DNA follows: TGTGCCAGCAGAGAGGGGACCTCGTCGCAGTACTTC. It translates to CASREGTSSQYF.